This T cell receptor (beta chain) comes out of a study of control samples from healthy donors and cancer patients. This clone was observed a handful of times. This sample includes further DNA sequences coding for the same CDR3. Sequencing was performed with immunoSEQ multiplex PCR; in TCRdb, only in-frame clones are kept and a portion is missing. The repertoire includes some 200,000 clones, 91% of them detected once, and approximately 1.4% sits in the top ten. The V gene end was trimmed by 4 bases and the J gene end by 0 bases; junction bases not matched to a gene: 4. Germline V gene lookup returns CDR1 MNHEY and CDR2 SMNVEV (reference sequence). CDR3 length: 15 amino acids.

Source material: blood. The TCR comes from a woman aged 30 to 39 in good health. The rearrangement uses TRBV27 and TRBJ2-7; TRBD2 matches at 9 bases. In DNA form, the CDR3 reads TGTGCCAGCAGTTCCCCGACTAGCGGCTCCTACGAGCAGTACTTC. Its translation is CASSSPTSGSYEQYF.